Below are 13 T cell receptor beta chains sequenced from a single sample in a study of vaccination and CD4 T cells after COVID-19. No cognate antigen is known for these TCRs. With the Oncomine TCR Beta short-read assay, DNA from cultured CD4+ T cells was sequenced. Cultured CD4+ T cells were the source of extracted genomic DNA. TCRdb reanalysed the PCR reads using MiXCR and keeps one entry per CDR3 protein. The table records several thousand distinct CDR3 sequences, over 30% of them present only once. The treatment here: approximately nine-day PBMC culture with coronavirus spike peptide pools or control peptides (ViraFEST assay). Gathering of the CD4+ T cells, from the unexposed donor, took place before the COVID-19 pandemic (2011-2018). Material for sequencing was CD4+ T cells from blood, cultured in vitro. These receptors all come from a human donor in good health.

A few counts support this clonotype. The chain uses TRBV6-1 and TRBJ1-5; D uncertain. Trimming took off 8 bases at V and 9 bases at J, with 8 bases between the two ends. The CDR3 length is 10 residues. Germline V gene lookup returns CDR1 MNHNS and CDR2 SASEGT. In nucleotides, the CDR3 is TGTGCCAGCGGTCTGTTGCCCCAGCATTTT. It encodes CASGLLPQHF.

This chain connects TRBV27 to TRBJ2-7; D is unclear. This CDR3 is 9 amino acids long. Looked up from germline, CDR1 is MNHEY and CDR2 is SMNVEV (reference sequence). Trimming pared 10 bases from V and 4 bases from J, leaving 5 bases between. Here the CDR3 DNA reads TGTGCCACCAATTACGAGCAGTACTTC. Translated, it gives CATNYEQYF.

This clonotype is medium-sized (0.01 to 0.1%) within its sample. The chain is built from TRBV6-1 and TRBJ2-1, with TRBD2 matching 13 bases. The trim removed 1 base at V and 6 bases at J, leaving 0 bases unmatched. The CDR3 covers 15 residues. Per the germline V gene, CDR1 is MNHNS and CDR2 is SASEGT. The CDR3 protein is CASSEGTSGSNEQFF. The CDR3 nucleotides are TGTGCCAGCAGTGAAGGGACTAGCGGGAGCAATGAGCAGTTCTTC.

The chain links TRBV27 to TRBJ2-2; 10 nucleotides align to TRBD2. The germline gives CDR1 MNHEY, CDR2 SMNVEV (reference sequence). The CDR3 is 15 residues long. V lost 6 bases, J lost 5 bases, and 6 bases stayed unmatched. The CDR3 DNA is TGTGCCAGCAGCCTCAGCGGGAGGGCTACCGGGGAGCTGTTTTTT. It codes for CASSLSGRATGELFF.

This clonotype has more than one count but fewer than ten. This rearrangement joins TRBV19 to TRBJ2-5; 9 nucleotides align to TRBD1. In germline, CDR1 is LNHDA, CDR2 SQIVND (reference sequence). There are 14 residues in the CDR3. Germline trimming cut 8 bases from V and 5 bases from J; bases unmatched to any gene: 9. The CDR3, as DNA: TGTGCCAGTGGGACAGGGACCTCCGGGGAGACCCAGTACTTC. Protein product: CASGTGTSGETQYF.

The chain couples TRBV6-1 to TRBJ1-1; D is perhaps TRBD1 (5 bases). The V end was cut by 4 bases, the J end by 1 base, with 10 bases between. The CDR3 is made up of 14 amino acids. Germline values: CDR1 MNHNS, CDR2 SASEGT. The CDR3 is CASSGFGANTEAFF. CDR3 in DNA: TGTGCCAGCAGTGGTTTTGGGGCGAACACTGAAGCTTTCTTT.

J is TRBJ2-2 and V is TRBV6-2 or TRBV6-3; possibly TRBD2 for D (6 bases). V lost 2 bases to trimming and J lost 2 bases, with 18 bases between them. CDR3 size: 18 residues. Per the germline V gene, CDR1 is MNHEY and CDR2 is SVGEGT. In nucleotides, the CDR3 is TGTGCCAGCAGTTACCCGCCGTTTGGGACTCCAAACACCGGGGAGCTGTTTTTT. It specifies CASSYPPFGTPNTGELFF.

The J gene is TRBJ2-7, the V gene TRBV7-3; D is unresolved. This CDR3 contains 14 residues. Trimming pared 5 bases from V and 0 bases from J, leaving 11 bases between. Germline V gives CDR1 SGHTA, CDR2 FQGTGA. The CDR3 DNA is TGTGCCAGCAGCCCCCAAGCTAGCTCCTACGAGCAGTACTTC. Translating gives CASSPQASSYEQYF. The full variable domain, with the rest looked up from reference TRBV7-3 and TRBJ2-7, is GAGVSQTPSNKVTEKGKYVELRCDPISGHTALYWYRQSLGQGPEFLIYFQGTGAADDSGLPNDRFFAVRPEGSVSTLKIQRTERGDSAVYLCASSPQASSYEQYFGPGTRLTVT.

J is TRBJ2-3 and V is TRBV5-1; the match to TRBD1 covers 7 bases. The J segment lost 0 bases and the V segment lost 4 bases, leaving 8 bases of the junction unmatched. This CDR3 contains 16 residues. Germline V gives CDR1 SGHRS, CDR2 YFSETQ. CDR3 nucleotides: TGCGCCAGCAGCAGAGGACAGGCGGTTAGCACAGATACGCAGTATTTT. Translated: CASSRGQAVSTDTQYF. The variable domain in full, with the rest retrieved from reference TRBV5-1 and TRBJ2-3, is KAGVTQTPRYLIKTRGQQVTLSCSPISGHRSVSWYQQTPGQGLQFLFEYFSETQRNKGNFPGRFSGRQFSNSRSEMNVSTLELGDSALYLCASSRGQAVSTDTQYFGPGTRLTVL.

Worth noting for this clonotype: At one boundary the junction diverges from the germline segment, which might be a read error. The V and J genes are TRBV7-7 and TRBJ1-1; TRBD1 is a possible D gene (5 bases). There are 13 residues in the CDR3. Looked up from germline, CDR1 is SSHAT and CDR2 is FNYEAQ (reference sequence). The CDR3 sequence is CASSLRGDTEAFF. The CDR3 DNA follows: TGTGCTAGCAGCTTAAGAGGGGACACTGAAGCTTTCTTT.

This chain joins TRBV27 and TRBJ2-4; 10 bases are shared with TRBD1. The length of the CDR3 is 16 residues. Per germline, CDR1 MNHEY and CDR2 SMNVEV (reference sequence). The ends lost 5 bases at V and 6 bases at J; junction bases unmatched: 10. For the CDR3, the DNA is TGTGCCAGCAGTGCCTGGGACAGGGGATCGGGAAACATTCAGTACTTC. Amino acid sequence: CASSAWDRGSGNIQYF.

J is TRBJ2-3 and V is TRBV7-3; the match to TRBD1 covers 8 bases. In germline, CDR1 is SGHTA, CDR2 FQGTGA. The CDR3 sequence is 13 residues long. V lost 3 bases to trimming and J lost 6 bases; unmatched junction nucleotides: 2. CDR3 residues: CASSFRGQDTQYF. CDR3 nucleotides: TGTGCCAGCAGCTTCAGGGGGCAGGATACGCAGTATTTT.

The genes are TRBV7-9 and TRBJ1-5; D gene ambiguous. Germline-derived CDR1 and CDR2 are SEHNR and FQNEAQ (reference sequence). With 1 base removed from V and 0 bases from J, the gap between germline ends came to 4 bases. The CDR3 covers 14 residues. CDR3 nucleotide sequence: TGTGCCAGCAGCTTAGTTAATAGCAATCAGCCCCAGCATTTT. Translated: CASSLVNSNQPQHF.